Included here is one T cell receptor (beta chain) sequence, with context. V lost 2 bases to trimming and J lost 4 bases, with 13 bases between them. Per germline, CDR1 SGHNT and CDR2 YYREEE (reference sequence). The CDR3 length is 14 residues. Original methodology: Amplification with reference gene primers provided the estimates of nucleated cell counts. The method was immunoSEQ multiplex PCR; TCRdb's version includes in-frame clones alone and lacks a portion of them. D and trimming were read from the DNA, whereas the V and J calls and clone size are those reported in that table. The data contain fewer than 250,000 clones, around 80% of them singletons. This sample is part of a study of blood T cell repertoires in COVID-19. Study-wide context: Some COVID-19 samples were acute and others convalescent; all came from the United States, Italy and Spain. PBMCs, B-cell-depleted T cells, or T cells provided the cDNA or gDNA that made up the material.

The V and J genes are TRBV5-4 and TRBJ2-7, with D perhaps matching TRBD2 (6 bases). This TCR came from a woman of 80 years or more with acute or convalescent COVID-19. Sequenced input: peripheral blood. CDR3 coding DNA: TGTGCCAGCAGCTTAGGAGGGCCTCAGTACGAGCAGTACTTC. Amino acid sequence: CASSLGGPQYEQYF.